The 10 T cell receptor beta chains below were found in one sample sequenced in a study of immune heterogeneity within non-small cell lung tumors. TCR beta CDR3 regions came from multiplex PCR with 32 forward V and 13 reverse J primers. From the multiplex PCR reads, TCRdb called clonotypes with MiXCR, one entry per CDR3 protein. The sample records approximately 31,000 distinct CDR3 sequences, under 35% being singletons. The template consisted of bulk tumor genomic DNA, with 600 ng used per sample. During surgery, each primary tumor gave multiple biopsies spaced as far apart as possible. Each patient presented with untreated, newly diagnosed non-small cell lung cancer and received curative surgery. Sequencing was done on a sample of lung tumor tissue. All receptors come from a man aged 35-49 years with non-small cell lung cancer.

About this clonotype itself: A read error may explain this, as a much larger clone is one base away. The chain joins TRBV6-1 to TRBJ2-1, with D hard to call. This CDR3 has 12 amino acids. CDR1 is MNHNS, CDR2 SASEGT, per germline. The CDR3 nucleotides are TGTGCCAGCGGTGAAGGTCAGATTGAGCAGTTCTTC. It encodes CASGEGQIEQFF.

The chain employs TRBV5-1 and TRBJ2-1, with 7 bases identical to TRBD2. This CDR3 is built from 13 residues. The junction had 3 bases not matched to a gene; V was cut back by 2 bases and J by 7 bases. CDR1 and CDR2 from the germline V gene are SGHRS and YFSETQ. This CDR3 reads CASSLELANEQFF. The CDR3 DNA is TGCGCCAGCAGCTTAGAACTAGCGAATGAGCAGTTCTTC. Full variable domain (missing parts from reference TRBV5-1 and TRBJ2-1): KAGVTQTPRYLIKTRGQQVTLSCSPISGHRSVSWYQQTPGQGLQFLFEYFSETQRNKGNFPGRFSGRQFSNSRSEMNVSTLELGDSALYLCASSLELANEQFFGPGTRLTVL.

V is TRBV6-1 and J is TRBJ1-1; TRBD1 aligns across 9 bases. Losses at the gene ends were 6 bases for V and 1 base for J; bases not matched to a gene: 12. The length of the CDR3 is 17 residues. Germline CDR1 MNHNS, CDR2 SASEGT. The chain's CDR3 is CASRHPTQQGANTEAFF. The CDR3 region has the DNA TGTGCCAGCAGACACCCCACTCAACAGGGGGCGAACACTGAAGCTTTCTTT.

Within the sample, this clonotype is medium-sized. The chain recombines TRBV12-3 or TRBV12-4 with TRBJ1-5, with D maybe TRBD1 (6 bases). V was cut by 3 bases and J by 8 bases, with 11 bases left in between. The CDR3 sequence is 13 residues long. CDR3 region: CASSLSQGEPQHF. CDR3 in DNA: TGTGCCAGCAGTTTGTCACAGGGAGAGCCCCAGCATTTT.

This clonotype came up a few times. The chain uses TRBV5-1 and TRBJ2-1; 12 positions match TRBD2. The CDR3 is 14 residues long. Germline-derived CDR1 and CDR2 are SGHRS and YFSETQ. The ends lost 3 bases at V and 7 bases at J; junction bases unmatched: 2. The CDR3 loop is CASSSGTSGNEQFF. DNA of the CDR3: TGCGCCAGCAGCTCCGGGACTAGCGGGAATGAGCAGTTCTTC.

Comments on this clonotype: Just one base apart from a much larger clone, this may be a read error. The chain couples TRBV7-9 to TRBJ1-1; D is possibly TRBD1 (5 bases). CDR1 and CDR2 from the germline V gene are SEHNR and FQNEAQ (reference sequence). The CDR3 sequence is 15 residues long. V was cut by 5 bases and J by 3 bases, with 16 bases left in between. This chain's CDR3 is CASSQIGGSHTEAFF. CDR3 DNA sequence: TGTGCCAGCAGCCAGATCGGGGGGAGCCACACTGAAGCTTTCTTT.

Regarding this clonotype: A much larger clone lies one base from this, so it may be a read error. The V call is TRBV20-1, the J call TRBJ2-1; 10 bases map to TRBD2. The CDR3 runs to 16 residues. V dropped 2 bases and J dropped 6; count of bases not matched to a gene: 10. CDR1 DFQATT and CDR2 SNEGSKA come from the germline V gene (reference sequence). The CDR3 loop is CSARRLAGVFVNEQFF. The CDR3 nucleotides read TGCAGTGCTAGAAGGCTAGCGGGAGTCTTTGTCAATGAGCAGTTCTTC.

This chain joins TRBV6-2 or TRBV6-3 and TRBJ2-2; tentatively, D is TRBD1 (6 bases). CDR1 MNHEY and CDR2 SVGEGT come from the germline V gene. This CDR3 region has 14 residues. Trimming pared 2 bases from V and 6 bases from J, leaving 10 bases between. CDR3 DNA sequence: TGTGCCAGCAGTTACCTACAGGGCTCCGGGGAGCTGTTTTTT. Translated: CASSYLQGSGELFF.

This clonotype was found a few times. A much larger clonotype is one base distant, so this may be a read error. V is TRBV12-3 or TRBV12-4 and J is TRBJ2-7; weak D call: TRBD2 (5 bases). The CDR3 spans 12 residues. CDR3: CASSTSAYDQYF. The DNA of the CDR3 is TGTGCCAGCAGTACTAGTGCCTACGATCAGTACTTC.

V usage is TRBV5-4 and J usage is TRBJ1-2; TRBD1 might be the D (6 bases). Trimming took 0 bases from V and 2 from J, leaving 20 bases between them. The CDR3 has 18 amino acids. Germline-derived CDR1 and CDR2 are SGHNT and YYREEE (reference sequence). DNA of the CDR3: TGTGCCAGCAGCTTGGTGGGGCAGGGGCTCCCTAGAAACTATGGCTACACCTTC. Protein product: CASSLVGQGLPRNYGYTF.